This T cell receptor (beta chain) was documented in a study of T-cell reconstitution after alpha-beta-depleted transplantation in children. Study conclusions and caveats: After transplant, at about two months, alpha-beta T cells were reportedly derived from several hundred expanded graft clones.

Using unique molecular identifiers, the investigators prepared the TCRbeta library. One entry per CDR3 protein, called by TCRdb with MiXCR from the PCR reads. This sample yields approximately 1,000,000 distinct CDR3 sequences, of which roughly 29% are seen a single time; 28% belongs to the top ten. This clonotype was observed a few times. Its antigen is not identified. Germline values: CDR1 PRHDT, CDR2 FYEKMQ (reference sequence). Trimming took 3 bases from V and 0 from J, leaving 11 bases between them. The CDR3 is made up of 16 amino acids. The V gene is TRBV13, the J gene TRBJ2-2, with TRBD1 as a possible D gene (6 bases). The input for sequencing was PBMCs, mostly from graft donor cells, taken 360 days after TCRalphabeta/CD19-depleted stem cell transplant. The source of this sequence is a boy younger than two who had a stem cell transplant for SCID, so the T cells may come from the graft donor. The CDR3 DNA follows: TGTGCCAGCAGCTTGGACAGCCTACCGAACACCGGGGAGCTGTTTTTT. Its translation is CASSLDSLPNTGELFF.